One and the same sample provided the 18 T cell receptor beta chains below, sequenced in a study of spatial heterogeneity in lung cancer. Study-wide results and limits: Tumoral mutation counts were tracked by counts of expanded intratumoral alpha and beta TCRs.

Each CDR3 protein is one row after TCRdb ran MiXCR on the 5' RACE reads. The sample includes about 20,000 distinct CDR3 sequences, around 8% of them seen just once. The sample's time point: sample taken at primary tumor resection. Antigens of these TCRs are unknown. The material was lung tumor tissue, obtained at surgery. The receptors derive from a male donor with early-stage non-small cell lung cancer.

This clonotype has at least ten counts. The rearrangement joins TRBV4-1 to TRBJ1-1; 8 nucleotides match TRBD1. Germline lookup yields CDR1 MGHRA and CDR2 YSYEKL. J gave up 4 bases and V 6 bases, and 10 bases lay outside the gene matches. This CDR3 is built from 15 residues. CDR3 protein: CASSYIPGGVTEAFF. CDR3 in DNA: TGCGCCAGCAGTTATATTCCAGGGGGCGTCACTGAAGCTTTCTTT.

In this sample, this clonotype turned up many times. CDR3: CSARRDTDTQYF. The CDR3 DNA sequence: TGCAGTGCTAGAAGAGACACAGATACGCAGTATTTT. The rearrangement joins TRBV20-1 to TRBJ2-3; D gene uncertain. The V gene lost 2 bases and the J gene lost 2 bases, with 5 bases spanning the gap. The CDR3 runs to 12 residues. CDR1 is DFQATT, CDR2 SNEGSKA, per germline (reference sequence).

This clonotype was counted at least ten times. The CDR3 DNA follows: TGTGCCAGCAGTGGGACAGGGTACACTGAAGCTTTCTTT. Translated: CASSGTGYTEAFF. The chain has TRBV2 and TRBJ1-1; TRBD1 agrees at 8 bases. This CDR3 has 13 residues. Germline-derived CDR1 and CDR2 are SNHLY and FYNNEI. V trimming: 4 bases; J trimming: 3 bases; junction bases outside the gene matches: 1.

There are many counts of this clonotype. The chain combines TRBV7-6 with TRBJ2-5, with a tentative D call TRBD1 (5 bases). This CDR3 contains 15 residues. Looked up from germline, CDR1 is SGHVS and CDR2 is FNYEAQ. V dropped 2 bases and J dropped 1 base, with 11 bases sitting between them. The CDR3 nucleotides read TGTGCCAGCAGCTTAAATCGACAGCTCCAAGAGACCCAGTACTTC. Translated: CASSLNRQLQETQYF. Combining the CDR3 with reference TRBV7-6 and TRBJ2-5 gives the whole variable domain GAGVSQSPRYKVTKRGQDVALRCDPISGHVSLYWYRQALGQGPEFLTYFNYEAQQDKSGLPNDRFSAERPEGSISTLTIQRTEQRDSAMYRCASSLNRQLQETQYFGPGTRLLVL.

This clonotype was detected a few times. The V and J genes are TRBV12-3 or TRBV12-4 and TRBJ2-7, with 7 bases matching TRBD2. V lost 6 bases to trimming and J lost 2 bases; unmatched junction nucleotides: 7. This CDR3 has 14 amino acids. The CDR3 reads CASSPGGVTYEQYF. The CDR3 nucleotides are TGTGCCAGCAGCCCGGGAGGCGTAACCTACGAGCAGTACTTC.

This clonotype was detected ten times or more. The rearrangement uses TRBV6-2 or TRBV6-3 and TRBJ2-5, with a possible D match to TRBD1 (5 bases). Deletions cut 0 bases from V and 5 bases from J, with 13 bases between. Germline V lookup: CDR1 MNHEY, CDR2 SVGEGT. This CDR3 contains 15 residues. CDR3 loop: CASSYSAREIETQYF. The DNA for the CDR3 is TGTGCCAGCAGTTACTCGGCCAGGGAAATTGAGACCCAGTACTTC.

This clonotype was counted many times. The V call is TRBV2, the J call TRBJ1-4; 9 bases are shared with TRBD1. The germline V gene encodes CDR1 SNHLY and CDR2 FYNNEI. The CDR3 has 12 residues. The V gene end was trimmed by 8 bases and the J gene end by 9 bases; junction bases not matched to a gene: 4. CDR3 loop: CASRGQGQKLFF. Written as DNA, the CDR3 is TGTGCCAGCCGTGGACAGGGGCAAAAACTGTTTTTT.

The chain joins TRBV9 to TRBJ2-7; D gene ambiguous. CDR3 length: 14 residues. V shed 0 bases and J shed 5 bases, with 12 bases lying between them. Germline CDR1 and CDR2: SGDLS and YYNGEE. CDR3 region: CASSVATSTHEQYF. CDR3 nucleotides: TGTGCCAGCAGCGTAGCTACGAGTACCCACGAGCAGTACTTC.

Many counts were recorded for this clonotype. The CDR3, as DNA: TGTGCCAGCAGCTTAGGCTCTAGAAGTACCTTTGGAGGAGGCTACACCTTC. Protein sequence: CASSLGSRSTFGGGYTF. The genes are TRBV7-2 and TRBJ1-2; no clear D gene. With 1 base removed from V and 8 bases from J, the gap between germline ends came to 23 bases. The CDR3 extends over 17 amino acids. CDR1 SGHTA and CDR2 FQGNSA come from the germline V gene.

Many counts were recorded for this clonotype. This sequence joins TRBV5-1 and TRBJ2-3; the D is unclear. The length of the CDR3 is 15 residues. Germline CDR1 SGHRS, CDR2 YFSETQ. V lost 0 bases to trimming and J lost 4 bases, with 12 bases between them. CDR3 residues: CASSLEGNSPDTQYF. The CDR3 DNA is TGCGCCAGCAGCTTGGAAGGGAATTCCCCAGATACGCAGTATTTT. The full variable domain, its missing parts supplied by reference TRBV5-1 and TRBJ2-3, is KAGVTQTPRYLIKTRGQQVTLSCSPISGHRSVSWYQQTPGQGLQFLFEYFSETQRNKGNFPGRFSGRQFSNSRSEMNVSTLELGDSALYLCASSLEGNSPDTQYFGPGTRLTVL.

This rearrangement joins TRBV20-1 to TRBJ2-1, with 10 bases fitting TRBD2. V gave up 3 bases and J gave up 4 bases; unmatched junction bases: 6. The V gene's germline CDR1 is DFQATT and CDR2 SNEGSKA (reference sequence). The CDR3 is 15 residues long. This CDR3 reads CSASLAGVKYNEQFF. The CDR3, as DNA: TGCAGTGCTAGTCTAGCGGGGGTTAAATACAATGAGCAGTTCTTC.

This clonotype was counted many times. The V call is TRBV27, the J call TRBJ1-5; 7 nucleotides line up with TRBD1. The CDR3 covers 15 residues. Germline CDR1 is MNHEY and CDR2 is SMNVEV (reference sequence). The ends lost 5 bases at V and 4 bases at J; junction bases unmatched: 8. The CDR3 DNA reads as TGTGCCAGCAGTGCAGGGGGTGGAAGGAATCAGCCCCAGCATTTT. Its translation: CASSAGGGRNQPQHF.

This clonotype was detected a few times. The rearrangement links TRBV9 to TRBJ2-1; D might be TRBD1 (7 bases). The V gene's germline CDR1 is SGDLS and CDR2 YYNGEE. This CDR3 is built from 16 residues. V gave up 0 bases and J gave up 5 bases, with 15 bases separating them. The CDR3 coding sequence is TGTGCCAGCAGCGTAGGGGGGACTGGACAGGACAATGAGCAGTTCTTC. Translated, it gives CASSVGGTGQDNEQFF.

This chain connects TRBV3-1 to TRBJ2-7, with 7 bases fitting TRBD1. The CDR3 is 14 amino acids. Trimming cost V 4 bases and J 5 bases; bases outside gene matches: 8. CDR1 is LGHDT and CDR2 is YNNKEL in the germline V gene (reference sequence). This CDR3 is CASSPYRGMNEQYF. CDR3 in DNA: TGTGCCAGCAGCCCCTACAGGGGAATGAACGAGCAGTACTTC.

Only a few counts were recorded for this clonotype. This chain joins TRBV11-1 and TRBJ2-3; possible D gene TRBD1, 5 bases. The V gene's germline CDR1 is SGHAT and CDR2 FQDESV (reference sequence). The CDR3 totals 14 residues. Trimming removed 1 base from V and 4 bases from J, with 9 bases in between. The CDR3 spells CASSLGRQSDTQYF. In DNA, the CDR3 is TGTGCCAGCAGCTTAGGACGACAGTCAGATACGCAGTATTTT.

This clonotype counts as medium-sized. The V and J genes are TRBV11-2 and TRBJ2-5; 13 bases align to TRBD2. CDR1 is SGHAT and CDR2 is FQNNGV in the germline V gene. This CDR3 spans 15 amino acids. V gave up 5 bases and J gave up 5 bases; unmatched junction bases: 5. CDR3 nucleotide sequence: TGTGCCAGCAGCCCTTGGACTAGCGGGAGTGAGACCCAGTACTTC. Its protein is CASSPWTSGSETQYF.

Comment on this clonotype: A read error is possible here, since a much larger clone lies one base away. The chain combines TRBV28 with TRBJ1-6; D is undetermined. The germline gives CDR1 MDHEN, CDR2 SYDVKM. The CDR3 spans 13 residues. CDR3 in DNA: TGTGCCAGCAGCGAGGTTCAAGGTTCACCCCTCAACTTT. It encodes CASSEVQGSPLNF.

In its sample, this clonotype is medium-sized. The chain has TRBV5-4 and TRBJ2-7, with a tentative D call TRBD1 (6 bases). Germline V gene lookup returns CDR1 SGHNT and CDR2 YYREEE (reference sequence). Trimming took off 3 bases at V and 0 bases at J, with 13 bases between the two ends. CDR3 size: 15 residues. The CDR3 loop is CASSSPQGSSYEQYF. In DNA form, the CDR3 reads TGTGCCAGCAGCTCCCCACAGGGAAGCTCCTACGAGCAGTACTTC. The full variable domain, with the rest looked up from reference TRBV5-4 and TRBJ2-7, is ETGVTQSPTHLIKTRGQQVTLRCSSQSGHNTVSWYQQALGQGPQFIFQYYREEENGRGNFPPRFSGLQFPNYSSELNVNALELDDSALYLCASSSPQGSSYEQYFGPGTRLTVT.